The 27 T cell receptor beta chains presented below share a single source sample, sequenced in a study of cytomegalovirus exposure and HLA in healthy donors. Primers included in the PCR were 60 Vbeta and 13 Jbeta primers. Sequencing used immunoSEQ multiplex PCR; TCRdb keeps in-frame clones, though not all of them. The profile shows a few hundred thousand clones, about four fifths of them singletons. The sequenced material came from PBMCs. All receptors come from a girl aged 2 to 9 in good health and CMV-seronegative.

The rearrangement links TRBV5-1 to TRBJ2-5, with D perhaps matching TRBD2 (5 bases). From germline, CDR1 is SGHRS and CDR2 YFSETQ. The V gene lost 4 bases and the J gene lost 4 bases, with 20 bases spanning the gap. The CDR3 covers 16 residues. The chain's CDR3 is CASSLYRAPGRETQYF. For the CDR3, the DNA is TGCGCCAGCAGCCTGTACCGAGCGCCGGGGAGAGAGACCCAGTACTTC.

The chain combines TRBV13 with TRBJ2-3, with D unclear. V was shortened by 4 bases and J by 5 bases, with 7 bases between the two germline ends. Germline values: CDR1 PRHDT, CDR2 FYEKMQ (reference sequence). The CDR3 is 12 amino acids. The CDR3 is CASSSRLDTQYF. The DNA for the CDR3 is TGTGCCAGCAGCTCGAGATTAGATACGCAGTATTTT.

V gene TRBV2 combines with J gene TRBJ2-1; TRBD1 is a possible D gene (6 bases). V lost 10 bases and J lost 6, with 16 bases in between. Per germline, CDR1 SNHLY and CDR2 FYNNEI. The CDR3 extends over 13 amino acids. CDR3 sequence: CATWTALSNEQFF. The CDR3 DNA is TGTGCCACCTGGACAGCCTTGAGCAATGAGCAGTTCTTC.

The chain has TRBV28 and TRBJ2-1; 12 bases are a match to TRBD1. Per germline, CDR1 MDHEN and CDR2 SYDVKM. The CDR3 has 17 amino acids. Losses at the gene ends were 2 bases for V and 9 bases for J; bases not matched to a gene: 11. The CDR3 loop reads CASSLRDRGRMSREQFF. The CDR3 DNA is TGTGCCAGCAGTTTAAGGGACAGGGGGCGTATGTCACGTGAGCAGTTCTTC.

The chain recombines TRBV5-6 with TRBJ2-1; TRBD1 matches at 10 bases. The CDR3 consists of 19 residues. Unmatched junction bases numbered 15, after V lost 1 base and J lost 5 bases. Germline CDR1 reads SGHDT; CDR2 reads YYEEEE. This CDR3 is CASSLKYFLWDRGDNEQFF. CDR3 sequence (DNA): TGTGCCAGCAGCTTGAAGTATTTTTTGTGGGACAGGGGAGACAATGAGCAGTTCTTC.

V usage is TRBV27 and J usage is TRBJ1-1, with D possibly TRBD1 on 5 matching bases. V lost 7 bases to trimming and J lost 6 bases, with 15 bases between them. CDR1 and CDR2 from the germline V gene are MNHEY and SMNVEV (reference sequence). CDR3 length: 13 residues. For the CDR3, the DNA is TGTGCCAGCATGGGTTCAGGGTGGGCTGAAGCTTTCTTT. Translating it yields CASMGSGWAEAFF.

The chain carries TRBV28 and TRBJ2-1; TRBD2 agrees at 9 bases. The V and J ends lost 7 bases and 5 bases, in that order; junction bases with no gene match: 6. Germline V gene lookup returns CDR1 MDHEN and CDR2 SYDVKM. This CDR3 has 14 residues. The chain's CDR3 is CASTVAGENNEQFF. DNA of the CDR3: TGTGCCAGCACCGTAGCGGGGGAGAACAATGAGCAGTTCTTC.

The genes are TRBV28 and TRBJ1-4; TRBD1 matches at 9 bases. Germline lookup yields CDR1 MDHEN and CDR2 SYDVKM. CDR3 length: 14 residues. J was trimmed by 7 bases and V by 5 bases; bases with no gene match: 5. The CDR3, as DNA: TGTGCCAGCAGTCCGGGGACAGGGCTTGAAAAACTGTTTTTT. It encodes CASSPGTGLEKLFF.

The rearrangement joins TRBV7-2 to TRBJ2-7, with 9 bases identical to TRBD2. V dropped 5 bases and J dropped 5; count of bases not matched to a gene: 16. CDR3 size: 17 residues. Germline V gene lookup returns CDR1 SGHTA and CDR2 FQGNSA. The CDR3 nucleotides read TGTGCCAGCAGCCAAGCCCCTAGCGGGATTAATGTTAACGAGCAGTACTTC. Translation: CASSQAPSGINVNEQYF.

This clone came up a few times. In nucleotides, the CDR3 is TGTGCCAGCTCACCACGGACAGGGATTGACCTCCAGCCCCAGCATTTT. This codes for CASSPRTGIDLQPQHF. The chain uses TRBV18 and TRBJ1-5, with TRBD1 matching 8 bases. There are 16 residues in the CDR3. V dropped 1 base and J dropped 7; count of bases not matched to a gene: 9. Germline CDR1 and CDR2: KGHSH and LQKENI.

The chain joins TRBV7-6 to TRBJ1-6, with D maybe TRBD1 (6 bases). Per germline, CDR1 SGHVS and CDR2 FNYEAQ. This CDR3 is 16 amino acids long. The V and J ends lost 0 bases and 9 bases respectively, with 15 bases between them. CDR3 DNA: TGTGCCAGCAGCTTAGCGCTCAGGGGCCTCCCTTCACCCCTCCACTTT. As protein: CASSLALRGLPSPLHF.

The CDR3 region is CASSLGGRGQPQHF. DNA of the CDR3: TGTGCCAGCAGCTTGGGGGGCAGGGGTCAGCCCCAGCATTTT. The chain uses TRBV5-4 and TRBJ1-5, with TRBD1 as a possible D gene (6 bases). CDR3 length: 14 residues. Trimming cost V 0 bases and J 6 bases, with 10 bases left between them. The germline V gene has CDR1 SGHNT and CDR2 YYREEE (reference sequence).

The genes are TRBV18 and TRBJ2-3, with 8 nucleotides matching TRBD2. The germline gives CDR1 KGHSH, CDR2 LQKENI. V gave up 0 bases and J gave up 6 bases; unmatched junction bases: 11. The CDR3 contains 17 residues. The CDR3 nucleotides are TGTGCCAGCTCACCACCCCTCTCTCAGCGGGGGTGGGATACGCAGTATTTT. It codes for CASSPPLSQRGWDTQYF.

The chain is built from TRBV2 and TRBJ1-2, with D possibly matching TRBD1 (5 bases). The ends were cut back, 2 bases at V and 7 bases at J, with 17 bases in the middle. This CDR3 comprises 15 residues. Per germline, CDR1 SNHLY and CDR2 FYNNEI. This CDR3 reads CASSEYVRVGSGYTF. In DNA form, the CDR3 reads TGTGCCAGCAGTGAATATGTCAGGGTAGGAAGTGGCTACACCTTC.

The chain joins TRBV27 to TRBJ1-2, with D maybe TRBD1 (5 bases). The CDR3 has 14 residues. Germline V gene data show CDR1 as MNHEY and CDR2 as SMNVEV (reference sequence). Deletions cut 8 bases from V and 8 bases from J, with 21 bases between. CDR3 protein: CASSKKAGGVGYTF. DNA for the CDR3: TGTGCCAGCTCAAAAAAGGCGGGGGGAGTCGGCTACACCTTC.

This clone was picked up a small number of times. The chain carries TRBV29-1 and TRBJ2-7; 7 nucleotides agree with TRBD1. V lost 4 bases, J lost 7 bases, and 16 bases stayed unmatched. This CDR3 is built from 15 residues. Looked up from germline, CDR1 is SQVTM and CDR2 is ANQGSEA. Here the CDR3 DNA reads TGCAGCGTTGGGACAGGTCAAAGGGGTATCTATGAGCAGTACTTC. Residues: CSVGTGQRGIYEQYF.

The chain links TRBV6-5 to TRBJ2-7, with TRBD1 matching 7 bases. V shed 5 bases, J shed 9 bases, and the junction held 7 bases outside the gene matches. This CDR3 has 12 residues. Germline CDR1 MNHEY, CDR2 SVGAGI. The CDR3: CASSDRVRGQYF. The DNA of the CDR3 is TGTGCCAGCAGTGACAGGGTTAGGGGGCAGTACTTC.

CDR3 DNA: TGCGCCAGCAGCTACCTTCTGGGGGGGACGGCTGGGGCCAACGTCCTGACTTTC. As protein: CASSYLLGGTAGANVLTF. The chain employs TRBV5-1 and TRBJ2-6, with 7 positions matching TRBD2. The V gene's germline CDR1 is SGHRS and CDR2 YFSETQ. J lost 2 bases, V lost 3 bases, and 11 bases had no gene match. The CDR3 totals 18 residues. The full variable domain, with the rest looked up from reference TRBV5-1 and TRBJ2-6, is KAGVTQTPRYLIKTRGQQVTLSCSPISGHRSVSWYQQTPGQGLQFLFEYFSETQRNKGNFPGRFSGRQFSNSRSEMNVSTLELGDSALYLCASSYLLGGTAGANVLTFGAGSRLTVL.

The gene calls are TRBV5-1 and TRBJ1-6, with D uncertain. Germline V lookup: CDR1 SGHRS, CDR2 YFSETQ. Trimming pared 2 bases from V and 15 bases from J, leaving 18 bases between. This CDR3 is 14 amino acids long. The CDR3 reads CASSLRDPTSLLHF. The CDR3 DNA follows: TGCGCCAGCAGCTTACGCGACCCGACAAGTCTCCTCCACTTT.

The rearrangement joins TRBV9 to TRBJ1-1; 9 nucleotides agree with TRBD1. The CDR3 loop spans 14 amino acids. Germline loops: CDR1 SGDLS, CDR2 YYNGEE. V was pared by 0 bases and J by 4 bases, with 1 base of the junction left unmatched. Here the CDR3 DNA reads TGTGCCAGCAGCGTAGGGGACAGGGCCACTGAAGCTTTCTTT. This encodes CASSVGDRATEAFF.

The J gene is TRBJ2-7, the V gene TRBV15; D is perhaps TRBD2 (7 bases). This CDR3 is 16 amino acids long. The V end lost 5 bases, the J end lost 0 bases, and 17 bases lay between the germline ends. CDR1 and CDR2 from the germline V gene are LNHNV and YYDKDF (reference sequence). CDR3 protein: CATSSGVWGGSYEQYF. CDR3 nucleotides: TGTGCCACCAGCTCAGGGGTTTGGGGGGGCTCCTACGAGCAGTACTTC.

The CDR3 nucleotides are TGTGCCAGCCGTCGACTAGCGGGGGTGCCTGGAGTGCTCACAGATACGCAGTATTTT. This codes for CASRRLAGVPGVLTDTQYF. This sequence joins TRBV27 and TRBJ2-3; 12 bases align to TRBD2. Germline V gene sequence: CDR1 MNHEY, CDR2 SMNVEV (reference sequence). Trimming cost V 8 bases and J 2 bases; bases outside gene matches: 17. CDR3 length equals 19 residues.

This clone was counted a few times. The chain is built from TRBV9 and TRBJ2-3; a possible D gene is TRBD1 (5 bases). The CDR3 length is 15 residues. Germline loops: CDR1 SGDLS, CDR2 YYNGEE. V was clipped by 2 bases and J by 2 bases, with 12 bases between them. The CDR3, as DNA: TGTGCCAGCAGCGTGGCAGGGTCCGTCACAGATACGCAGTATTTT. Translation: CASSVAGSVTDTQYF. Variable domain in full (rest from reference TRBV9 and TRBJ2-3): DSGVTQTPKHLITATGQRVTLRCSPRSGDLSVYWYQQSLDQGLQFLIQYYNGEERAKGNILERFSAQQFPDLHSELNLSSLELGDSALYFCASSVAGSVTDTQYFGPGTRLTVL.

The chain has TRBV29-1 and TRBJ2-7; 8 bases fit TRBD2. The trim removed 4 bases at V and 0 bases at J, leaving 5 bases unmatched. The germline gives CDR1 SQVTM, CDR2 ANQGSEA. CDR3 length equals 14 residues. The CDR3 DNA follows: TGCAGCGTTGTTACGAGCGGGGGCTCCTACGAGCAGTACTTC. Its translation: CSVVTSGGSYEQYF.

This clone came up once. V and J are TRBV5-6 and TRBJ1-2, with TRBD1 as a possible D gene (6 bases). Trimming cost V 4 bases and J 4 bases, with 20 bases left between them. Per germline, CDR1 SGHDT and CDR2 YYEEEE. The CDR3 extends over 16 amino acids. The CDR3 DNA reads TGTGCCAGCAGCGTAAAATGGACAGTTCGGGGCTATGGCTACACCTTC. Its protein is CASSVKWTVRGYGYTF. The full variable domain, completed using reference TRBV5-6 and TRBJ1-2, is DAGVTQSPTHLIKTRGQQVTLRCSPKSGHDTVSWYQQALGQGPQFIFQYYEEEERQRGNFPDRFSGHQFPNYSSELNVNALLLGDSALYLCASSVKWTVRGYGYTFGSGTRLTVV.

This clone was seen once. CDR3 bases: TGTGCCAGCAGTTTCGATAGGGGGCCGATCTATGGCTACACCTTC. This gives the protein CASSFDRGPIYGYTF. The rearrangement links TRBV28 to TRBJ1-2, with 7 bases aligning to TRBD1. The CDR3 loop spans 15 amino acids. Trimming at V came to 3 bases and at J to 4 bases, leaving 8 bases not matched to a gene. CDR1 MDHEN and CDR2 SYDVKM come from the germline V gene.

Worth noting for this clone: The junction departs from germline at one end; a sequencing error may be responsible. Written as DNA, the CDR3 is TGTGCCTGGTCCGCTGGGGGACAGCCTTATTTT. Translation: CAWSAGGQPYF. This chain connects TRBV30 to TRBJ1-4, with 7 nucleotides matching TRBD1. The CDR3 covers 11 residues. From germline, CDR1 is GTSNPN and CDR2 SVGIG (reference sequence). Variable domain in full (rest from reference TRBV30 and TRBJ1-4): SQTIHQWPATLVQPVGSPLSLECTVEGTSNPNLYWYRQAAGRGLQLLFYSVGIGQISSEVPQNLSASRPQDRQFILSSKKLLLSDSGFYLCAWSAGGQPYFGSGTQLSVL.